This TCR beta chain was profiled in a study of blood T cells in healthy people across ages. Study observations and caveats: Without sorted subsets, naive and antigen-experienced compartments could not be conclusively compared. Changes in expanded clonotypes were possibly confounded, as the CMV status of donors was unknown.

On this clonotype: Its antigen is currently unknown.

CDR3 size: 17 residues. J lost 8 bases, V lost 5 bases, and 13 bases had no gene match. Germline CDR1 and CDR2: SEHNR and FQNEAQ (reference sequence). For the second PCR, which ran for about 6 to 11 cycles, a sample-barcoded 5' primer and a J-beta primer mix were used. Via MiXCR, TCRdb re-called the 5' RACE reads, giving one row per CDR3 protein. The data hold about 1.4 million distinct CDR3 sequences, with around 59% observed a single time. Sequenced material: blood. The rearrangement joins TRBV7-9 to TRBJ2-1; TRBD2 matches at 12 bases. This receptor was identified in a man aged 18-30 years in good health. CDR3 nucleotides: TGTGCCAGCAGCACCAGACTAGCGGGAGCCACTCGATATGAGCAGTTCTTC. Protein: CASSTRLAGATRYEQFF.